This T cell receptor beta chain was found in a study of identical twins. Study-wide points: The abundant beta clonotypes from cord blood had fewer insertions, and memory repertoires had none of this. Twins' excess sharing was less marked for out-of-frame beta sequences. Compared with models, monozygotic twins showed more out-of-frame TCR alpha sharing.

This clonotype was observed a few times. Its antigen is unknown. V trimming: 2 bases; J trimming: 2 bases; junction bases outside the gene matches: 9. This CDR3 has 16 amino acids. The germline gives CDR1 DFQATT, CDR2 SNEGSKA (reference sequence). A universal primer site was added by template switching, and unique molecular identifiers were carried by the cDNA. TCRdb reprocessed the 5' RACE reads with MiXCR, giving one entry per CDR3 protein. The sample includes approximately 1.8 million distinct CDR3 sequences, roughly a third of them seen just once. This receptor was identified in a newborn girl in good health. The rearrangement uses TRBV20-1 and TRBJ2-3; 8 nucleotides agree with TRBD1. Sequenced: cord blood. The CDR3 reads CSARLHDRGNTDTQYF. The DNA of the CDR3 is TGCAGTGCTAGACTTCACGACAGGGGAAACACAGATACGCAGTATTTT.